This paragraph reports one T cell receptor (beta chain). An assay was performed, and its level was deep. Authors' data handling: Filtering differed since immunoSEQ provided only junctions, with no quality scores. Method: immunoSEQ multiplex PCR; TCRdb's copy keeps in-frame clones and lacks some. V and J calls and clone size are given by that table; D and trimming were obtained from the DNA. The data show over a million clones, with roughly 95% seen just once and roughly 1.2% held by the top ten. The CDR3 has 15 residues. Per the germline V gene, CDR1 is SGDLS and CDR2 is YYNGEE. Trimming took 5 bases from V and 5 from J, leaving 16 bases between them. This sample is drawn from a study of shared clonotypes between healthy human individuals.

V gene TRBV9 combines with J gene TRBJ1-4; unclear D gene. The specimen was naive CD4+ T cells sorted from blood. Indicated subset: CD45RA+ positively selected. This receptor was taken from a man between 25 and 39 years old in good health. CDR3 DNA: TGTGCCAGCAGGTATCGGCCCTCCGGAAATGAAAAACTGTTTTTT. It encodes CASRYRPSGNEKLFF. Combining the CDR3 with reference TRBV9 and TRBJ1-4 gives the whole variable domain DSGVTQTPKHLITATGQRVTLRCSPRSGDLSVYWYQQSLDQGLQFLIQYYNGEERAKGNILERFSAQQFPDLHSELNLSSLELGDSALYFCASRYRPSGNEKLFFGSGTQLSVL.